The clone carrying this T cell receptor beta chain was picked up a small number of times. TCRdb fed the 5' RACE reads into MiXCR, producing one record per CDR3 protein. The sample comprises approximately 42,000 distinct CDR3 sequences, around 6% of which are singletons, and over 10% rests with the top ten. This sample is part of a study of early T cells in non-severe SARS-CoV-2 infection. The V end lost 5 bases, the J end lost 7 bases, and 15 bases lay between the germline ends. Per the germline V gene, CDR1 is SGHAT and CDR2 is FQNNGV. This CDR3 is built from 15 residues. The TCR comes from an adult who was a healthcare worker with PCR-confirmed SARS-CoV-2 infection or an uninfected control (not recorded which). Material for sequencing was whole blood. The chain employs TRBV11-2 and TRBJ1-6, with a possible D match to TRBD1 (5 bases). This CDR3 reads CASSNRGDVNSPLHF. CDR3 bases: TGTGCCAGCAGCAACAGAGGGGATGTAAATTCACCCCTCCACTTT.